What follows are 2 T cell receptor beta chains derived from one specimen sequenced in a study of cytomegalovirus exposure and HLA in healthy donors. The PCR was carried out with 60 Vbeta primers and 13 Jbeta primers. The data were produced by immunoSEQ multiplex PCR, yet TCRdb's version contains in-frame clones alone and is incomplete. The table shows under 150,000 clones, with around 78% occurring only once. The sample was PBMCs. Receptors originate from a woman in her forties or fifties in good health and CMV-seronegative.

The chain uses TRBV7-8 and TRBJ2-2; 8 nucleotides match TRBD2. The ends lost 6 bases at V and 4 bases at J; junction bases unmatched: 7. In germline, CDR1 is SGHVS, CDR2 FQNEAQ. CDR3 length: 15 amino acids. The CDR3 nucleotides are TGTGCCAGCAGGTTGCGGGAGGCGGGCACCGGGGAGCTGTTTTTT. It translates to CASRLREAGTGELFF.

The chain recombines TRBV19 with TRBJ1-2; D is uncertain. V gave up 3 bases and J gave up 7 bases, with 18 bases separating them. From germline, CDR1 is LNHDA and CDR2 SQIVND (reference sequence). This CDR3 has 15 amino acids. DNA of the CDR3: TGTGCCAGTAGTATCTCTGGTCCTCTGGAGGGTGGCTACACCTTC. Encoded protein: CASSISGPLEGGYTF.